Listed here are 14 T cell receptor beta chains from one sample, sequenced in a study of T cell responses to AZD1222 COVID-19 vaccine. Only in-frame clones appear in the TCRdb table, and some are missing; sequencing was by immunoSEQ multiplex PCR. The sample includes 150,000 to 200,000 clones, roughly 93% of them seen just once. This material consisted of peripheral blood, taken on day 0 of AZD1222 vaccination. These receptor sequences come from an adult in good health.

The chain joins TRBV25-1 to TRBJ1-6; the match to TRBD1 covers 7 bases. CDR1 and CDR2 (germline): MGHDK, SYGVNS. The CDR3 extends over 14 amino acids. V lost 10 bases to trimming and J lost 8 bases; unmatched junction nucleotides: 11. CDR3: CATAKTGTYSPLHF. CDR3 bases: TGTGCCACCGCTAAGACAGGGACCTATTCACCCCTCCACTTT.

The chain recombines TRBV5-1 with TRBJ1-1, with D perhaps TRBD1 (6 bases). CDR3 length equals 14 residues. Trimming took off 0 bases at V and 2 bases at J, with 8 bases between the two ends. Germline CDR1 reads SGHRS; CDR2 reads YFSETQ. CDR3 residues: CASSLVQGNTEAFF. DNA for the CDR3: TGCGCCAGCAGCTTGGTACAGGGTAACACTGAAGCTTTCTTT.

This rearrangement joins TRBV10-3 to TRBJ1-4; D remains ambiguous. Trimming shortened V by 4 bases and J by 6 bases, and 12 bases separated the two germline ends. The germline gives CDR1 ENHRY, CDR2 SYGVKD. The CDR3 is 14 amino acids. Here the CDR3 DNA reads TGTGCCATCAGTGTTTGGGCGTTTGATGAAAAACTGTTTTTT. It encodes CAISVWAFDEKLFF.

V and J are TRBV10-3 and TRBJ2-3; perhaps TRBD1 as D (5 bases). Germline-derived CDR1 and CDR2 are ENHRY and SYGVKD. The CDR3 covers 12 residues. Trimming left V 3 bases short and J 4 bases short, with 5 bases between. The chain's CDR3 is CAISDRADTQYF. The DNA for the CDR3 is TGTGCCATCAGTGACAGGGCAGATACGCAGTATTTT.

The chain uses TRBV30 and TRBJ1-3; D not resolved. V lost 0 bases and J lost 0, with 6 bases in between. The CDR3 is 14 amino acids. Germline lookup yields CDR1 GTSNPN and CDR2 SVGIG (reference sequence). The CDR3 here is CAWSVHYSGNTIYF. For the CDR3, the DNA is TGTGCCTGGAGTGTACACTACTCTGGAAACACCATATATTTT.

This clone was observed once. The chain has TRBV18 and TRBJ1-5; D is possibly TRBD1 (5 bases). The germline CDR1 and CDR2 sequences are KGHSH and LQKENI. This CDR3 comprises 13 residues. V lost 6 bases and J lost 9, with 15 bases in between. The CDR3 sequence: CASSGGESGPQHF. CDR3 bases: TGTGCCAGCTCCGGGGGTGAATCAGGGCCCCAGCATTTT.

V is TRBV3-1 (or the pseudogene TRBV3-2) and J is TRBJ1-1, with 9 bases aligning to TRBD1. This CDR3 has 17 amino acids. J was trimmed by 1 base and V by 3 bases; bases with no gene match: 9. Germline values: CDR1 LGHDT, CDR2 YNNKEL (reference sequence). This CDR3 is CASSHPRDREPNTEAFF. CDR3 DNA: TGTGCCAGCAGCCATCCCCGGGACAGGGAACCGAACACTGAAGCTTTCTTT.

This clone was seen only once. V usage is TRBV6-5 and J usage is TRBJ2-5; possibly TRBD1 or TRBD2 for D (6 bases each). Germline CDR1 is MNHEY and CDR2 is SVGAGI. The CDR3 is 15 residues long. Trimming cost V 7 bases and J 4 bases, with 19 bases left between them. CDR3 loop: CASTPGGLTRETQYF. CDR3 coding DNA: TGTGCCAGCACCCCCGGGGGCTTGACTCGAGAGACCCAGTACTTC.

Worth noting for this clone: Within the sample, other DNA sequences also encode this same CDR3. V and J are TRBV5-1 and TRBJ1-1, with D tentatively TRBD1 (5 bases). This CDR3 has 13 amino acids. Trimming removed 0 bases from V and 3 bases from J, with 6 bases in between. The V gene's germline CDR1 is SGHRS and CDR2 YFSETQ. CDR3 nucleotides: TGCGCCAGCAGCTTGGCAGGGTACACTGAAGCTTTCTTT. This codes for CASSLAGYTEAFF.

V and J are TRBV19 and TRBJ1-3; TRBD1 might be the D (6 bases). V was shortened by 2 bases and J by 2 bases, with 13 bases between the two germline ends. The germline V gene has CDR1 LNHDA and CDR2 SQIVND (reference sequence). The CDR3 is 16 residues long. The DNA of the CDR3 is TGTGCCAGTAGTATATGGGGGGCGACCGCTGGAAACACCATATATTTT. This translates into CASSIWGATAGNTIYF. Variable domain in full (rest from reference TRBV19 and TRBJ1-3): DGGITQSPKYLFRKEGQNVTLSCEQNLNHDAMYWYRQDPGQGLRLIYYSQIVNDFQKGDIAEGYSVSREKKESFPLTVTSAQKNPTAFYLCASSIWGATAGNTIYFGEGSWLTVV.

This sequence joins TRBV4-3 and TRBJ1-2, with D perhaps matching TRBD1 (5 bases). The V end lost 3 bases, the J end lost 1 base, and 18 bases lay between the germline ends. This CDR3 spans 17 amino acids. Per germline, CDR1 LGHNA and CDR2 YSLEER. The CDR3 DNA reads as TGCGCCAGCAGCCAGGAATTCAGGGCGGCCGTTAACTATGGCTACACCTTC. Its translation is CASSQEFRAAVNYGYTF.

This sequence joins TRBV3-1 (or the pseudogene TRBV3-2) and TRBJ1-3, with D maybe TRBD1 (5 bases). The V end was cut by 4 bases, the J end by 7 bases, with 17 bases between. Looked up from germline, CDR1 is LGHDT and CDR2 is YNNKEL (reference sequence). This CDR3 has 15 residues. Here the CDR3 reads CASSPPGPSWNTIYF. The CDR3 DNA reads TGTGCCAGCAGCCCCCCGGGACCCTCGTGGAACACCATATATTTT.

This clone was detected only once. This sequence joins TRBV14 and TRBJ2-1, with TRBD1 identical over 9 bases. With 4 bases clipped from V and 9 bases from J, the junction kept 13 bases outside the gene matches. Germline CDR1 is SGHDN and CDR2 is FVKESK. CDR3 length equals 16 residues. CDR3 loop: CASSRLGQGKRGEQFF. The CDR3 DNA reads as TGTGCCAGCAGCCGCCTGGGACAGGGTAAAAGGGGTGAGCAGTTCTTC.

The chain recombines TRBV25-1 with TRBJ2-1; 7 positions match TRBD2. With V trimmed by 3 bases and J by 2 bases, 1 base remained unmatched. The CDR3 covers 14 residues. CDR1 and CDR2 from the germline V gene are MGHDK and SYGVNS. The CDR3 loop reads CASSDRGAYNEQFF. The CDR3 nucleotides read TGTGCCAGCAGTGATCGGGGGGCCTACAATGAGCAGTTCTTC.